This note documents a single T cell receptor (beta chain) sequence. The antigen is undetermined. The read comes to an end 3 residues before the CDR3 does, leaving the germline J gene to fill in the end. J lost 4 bases, V lost 7 bases, and 5 bases had no gene match. The germline V gene encodes CDR1 LNHDA and CDR2 SQIVND (reference sequence). This CDR3 spans 14 amino acids. The record originates from a study of T cell clonality in common variable immunodeficiency. Findings and caveats of the study: Common variable immunodeficiency TCR beta sequences reportedly had fewer deletions and N-nucleotide insertions.

Both groups were predominantly of Caucasian heritage. The method was immunoSEQ multiplex PCR; TCRdb's version includes in-frame clones alone and lacks a portion of them. The repertoire shows around 40,000 clones, none seen only once; the top ten take about 3%. The sequenced sample was peripheral blood mononuclear cells. This TCR derives from a person between 18 and 70 years old in good health. The gene calls are TRBV19 and TRBJ2-3, with TRBD2 matching over 10 bases. CDR3 DNA, as far as it was read: TGTGCCAGTAAGCGGGGGGGCCCGGCAGATACG. It translates to CASKRGGPADT. The entire CDR3 is CASKRGGPADTQYF.